These T cell receptor beta chains were read from a single sample in a study of blood T cell repertoires in COVID-19. The data were produced by immunoSEQ multiplex PCR, yet TCRdb's version contains in-frame clones alone and is incomplete. The repertoire includes more than 40,000 clones, about 90% of them detected once, and approximately 13% sits in the top ten. Sequencing input: peripheral blood. The source is a man older than 75 with acute or convalescent COVID-19. CDR3s include the opening cysteine and the closing phenylalanine or tryptophan. Each record gives: V gene, J gene, CDR3 length, CDR3 protein.

V: TRBV19; J: TRBJ2-7; length: 13; CDR3: CASSRAGPYEQYF
V: TRBV7-7; J: TRBJ2-2; length: 16; CDR3: CASSLDSSANTGELFF
V: TRBV2; J: TRBJ1-5; length: 14; CDR3: CASSEGAMGQPQHF
V: TRBV7-6; J: TRBJ1-6; length: 16; CDR3: CASSVNRGLANSPLHF
V: TRBV5-1; J: TRBJ1-2; length: 13; CDR3: CASSLDRFYGYTF
V: TRBV15; J: TRBJ1-6; length: 14; CDR3: CATSRDRSDSPLHF
V: TRBV19; J: TRBJ1-1; length: 14; CDR3: CASSIGQGRAEAFF
V: TRBV25-1; J: TRBJ1-3; length: 14; CDR3: CASSTRSSGNTIYF
V: TRBV4-2; J: TRBJ1-5; length: 18; CDR3: CASSQDGGRGNSNQPQHF
V: TRBV3-1/TRBV3-2; J: TRBJ1-2; length: 15; CDR3: CASSPTGGAGHGYTF
V: TRBV10-3; J: TRBJ1-4; length: 12; CDR3: CAISVREEKLFF
V: TRBV27; J: TRBJ1-2; length: 13; CDR3: CASSLVGQGGYTF
V: TRBV4-2; J: TRBJ1-1; length: 16; CDR3: CASSQDWAVLNTEAFF
V: TRBV19; J: TRBJ1-2; length: 14; CDR3: CASSIGTGIYGYTF
V: TRBV15; J: TRBJ1-1; length: 14; CDR3: CATSRDRGYTEAFF
V: TRBV4-1; J: TRBJ2-2; length: 16; CDR3: CASSQVWGGSAGELFF
V: TRBV10-2; J: TRBJ2-2; length: 12; CDR3: CASSELTGELFF
V: TRBV10-3; J: TRBJ1-6; length: 16; CDR3: CAIGAKASSYNSPLHF
V: TRBV5-1; J: TRBJ2-7; length: 14; CDR3: CASSFGVRGQEQYF
V: TRBV10-3; J: TRBJ2-7; length: 16; CDR3: CAISDPGTGGGYEQYF
V: TRBV19; J: TRBJ1-2; length: 13; CDR3: CASSPRDRGGYTF
V: TRBV24-1; J: TRBJ2-3; length: 14; CDR3: CATSGGGDTDTQYF
V: TRBV12-3/TRBV12-4; J: TRBJ2-7; length: 12; CDR3: CASSFGRYEQYF
V: TRBV3-1/TRBV3-2; J: TRBJ2-1; length: 17; CDR3: CASSPTPSGGVWNEQFF
V: TRBV6-5; J: TRBJ1-4; length: 14; CDR3: CASNLLATNEKLFF
V: TRBV3-1/TRBV3-2; J: TRBJ2-1; length: 12; CDR3: CASSPLSREQFF
V: TRBV10-1; J: TRBJ2-2; length: 14; CDR3: CASSESGNTGELFF
V: TRBV7-8; J: TRBJ1-3; length: 14; CDR3: CASGQGISGNTIYF
V: TRBV24-1; J: TRBJ2-7; length: 13; CDR3: CAIPGTGSYEQYF
V: TRBV27; J: TRBJ2-7; length: 14; CDR3: CASSLWQGDFEQYF
V: TRBV6-5; J: TRBJ1-2; length: 13; CDR3: CASTPDSIYGYTF
V: TRBV18; J: TRBJ2-7; length: 17; CDR3: CASSPRGGQAVSYEQYF
V: TRBV5-6; J: TRBJ1-5; length: 17; CDR3: CASSLYGDQNSNQPQHF
V: TRBV9; J: TRBJ1-2; length: 14; CDR3: CASSVGGANYGYTF